Following are 28 T cell receptor beta chains from one sample sequenced in a study of T cells of healthy individuals. Using its own MiXCR run on the 5' RACE reads, TCRdb lists one record per CDR3 protein. In the table there are 45,000 to 60,000 distinct CDR3 sequences, approximately 15% of which are singletons. The receptors here all came from a human donor in good health.

The chain recombines TRBV5-1 with TRBJ1-1; no clear D. CDR3 size: 13 residues. V lost 7 bases and J lost 3, with 13 bases in between. CDR1 is SGHRS and CDR2 is YFSETQ in the germline V gene. CDR3 region: CASYAGGHTEAFF. The CDR3 DNA reads as TGCGCCAGCTATGCCGGTGGGCACACTGAAGCTTTCTTT.

This clonotype has a handful of counts. CDR3 in amino acids: CSAAQAGSPYEQYF. DNA of the CDR3: TGCAGTGCCGCCCAAGCGGGATCACCATACGAGCAGTACTTC. The chain couples TRBV20-1 to TRBJ2-7; 7 bases are shared with TRBD2. V lost 6 bases, J lost 4 bases, and 12 bases stayed unmatched. The CDR3 is 14 residues long. CDR1 DFQATT and CDR2 SNEGSKA come from the germline V gene (reference sequence).

This clonotype was seen ten or more times. This sequence joins TRBV10-3 and TRBJ1-5, with 8 bases lining up with TRBD1. Germline-derived CDR1 and CDR2 are ENHRY and SYGVKD. The CDR3 has 15 residues. J was trimmed by 2 bases and V by 2 bases; bases with no gene match: 2. The CDR3 bases are TGTGCCATCAGTGAGCCGGGACAGGGCAATCAGCCCCAGCATTTT. It is translated as CAISEPGQGNQPQHF.

This chain uses TRBV10-3 with TRBJ2-3; maybe TRBD2 (7 bases). V dropped 10 bases and J dropped 7 bases, with 18 bases sitting between them. The CDR3 contains 13 residues. Germline V lookup: CDR1 ENHRY, CDR2 SYGVKD. The CDR3 here is CATGGGGTNTQYF. CDR3 coding DNA: TGTGCCACTGGGGGCGGGGGTACCAATACGCAGTATTTT.

This clonotype was observed at least ten times. No DNA is shown, since the ends of the CDR3 on it are uncertain; the CDR3 is the one TCRdb lists. This CDR3 is CASSKVGTGAKRYF. The chain links TRBV21-1 to TRBJ2-7; no DNA check was done on the table's D call, TRBD1. TRBV21-1 has pseudogene status. The CDR3 spans 14 amino acids, including both terminal residues.

The sample holds a few counts of this clonotype. In DNA form, the CDR3 reads TGTGCCAGCAGCTTGCCCCCCGGGGAGCTGTTTTTT. Amino acid sequence: CASSLPPGELFF. This sequence joins TRBV5-8 and TRBJ2-2; D unclear. This CDR3 is 12 amino acids long. V lost 1 base and J 6 bases, leaving 4 bases between the germline ends. In germline, CDR1 is SGHTS, CDR2 YDEGEE.

In this sample, this clonotype turned up many times. The gene calls are TRBV9 and TRBJ2-3; D is undetermined. Looked up from germline, CDR1 is SGDLS and CDR2 is YYNGEE. The germline V and J ends were trimmed by 0 bases and 2 bases, with 13 bases remaining between them. This CDR3 comprises 16 residues. The CDR3 region has the DNA TGTGCCAGCAGCGTAGCCGATGGCAGTCACACAGATACGCAGTATTTT. Protein: CASSVADGSHTDTQYF.

Judged by abundance, this clonotype is medium-sized. The chain carries TRBV20-1 and TRBJ2-1; no definite D call. The CDR3 runs to 14 residues. Germline V gene data show CDR1 as DFQATT and CDR2 as SNEGSKA (reference sequence). The germline V and J ends were trimmed by 2 bases and 3 bases, with 11 bases remaining between them. The chain's CDR3 is CSARSWRSYNEQFF. The CDR3 DNA is TGCAGTGCTAGATCGTGGAGAAGCTACAATGAGCAGTTCTTC.

This clonotype was counted at least ten times. CDR3 sequence: CASSPIDYRDSFVRDTQYF. Here the CDR3 DNA reads TGTGCCAGCTCACCTATCGATTACCGGGACAGCTTCGTGAGGGATACGCAGTATTTT. V gene TRBV18 combines with J gene TRBJ2-3; 7 nucleotides line up with TRBD1. CDR1 is KGHSH, CDR2 LQKENI, per germline. V was clipped by 3 bases and J by 6 bases; unmatched bases: 21. This CDR3 region has 19 residues.

This clonotype was recorded many times. CDR3 nucleotide sequence: TGTGCCAGCAGCCTCAGAGAGCGACCCTCCTACAATGAGCAGTTCTTC. Residues: CASSLRERPSYNEQFF. The rearrangement uses TRBV6-6 and TRBJ2-1; D is unclear. This CDR3 comprises 16 residues. With 6 bases removed from V and 0 bases from J, the gap between germline ends came to 15 bases. Germline CDR1 is MNHNY and CDR2 is SVGAGI (reference sequence).

The table lists this clonotype with many counts. The chain employs TRBV19 and TRBJ1-1; TRBD1 matches 7 bases. Germline CDR1 LNHDA, CDR2 SQIVND (reference sequence). V was pared by 7 bases and J by 5 bases, with 10 bases of the junction left unmatched. This CDR3 is built from 14 residues. CDR3 amino acids: CASTDRTGGTEAFF. Here the CDR3 DNA reads TGTGCCAGTACCGACCGGACAGGCGGGACTGAAGCTTTCTTT.

This rearrangement joins TRBV7-9 to TRBJ1-1; the D gene is possibly TRBD1 (6 bases). Trimming took 6 bases from V and 1 from J, leaving 21 bases between them. The CDR3 totals 17 residues. In germline, CDR1 is SEHNR, CDR2 FQNEAQ (reference sequence). Written as DNA, the CDR3 is TGTGCCAGCAGTTTTAGGGGGTCGCAGGATTCGAACACTGAAGCTTTCTTT. It is translated as CASSFRGSQDSNTEAFF. Full variable domain (rest looked up from reference TRBV7-9 and TRBJ1-1): DTGVSQNPRHKITKRGQNVTFRCDPISEHNRLYWYRQTLGQGPEFLTYFQNEAQLEKSRLLSDRFSAERPKGSFSTLEIQRTEQGDSAMYLCASSFRGSQDSNTEAFFGQGTRLTVV.

This clonotype was counted ten times or more. The chain combines TRBV7-2 with TRBJ2-1; D may be TRBD2 (5 bases). Germline V gives CDR1 SGHTA, CDR2 FQGNSA. CDR3 length equals 14 residues. V lost 8 bases to trimming and J lost 0 bases, with 11 bases between them. The CDR3 region is CASYPGYSYNEQFF. For the CDR3, the DNA is TGTGCCAGCTACCCGGGATACTCCTACAATGAGCAGTTCTTC.

The chain joins TRBV29-1 to TRBJ2-7; D call uncertain. The CDR3 is 12 amino acids. Germline CDR1 is SQVTM and CDR2 is ANQGSEA. V was pared by 1 base and J by 2 bases, with 6 bases between. The CDR3 spells CSVEGGTYEQYF. The CDR3 DNA is TGCAGCGTTGAAGGTGGTACCTACGAGCAGTACTTC.

This clonotype was seen repeatedly, ten times or more. The chain couples TRBV15 to TRBJ1-5; no reliable D call. CDR1 and CDR2 (germline): LNHNV, YYDKDF (reference sequence). The V gene lost 3 bases and the J gene lost 4 bases, with 13 bases spanning the gap. There are 15 residues in the CDR3. The CDR3: CATSSAGRLNQPQHF. The DNA of the CDR3 is TGTGCCACCAGCAGTGCGGGCAGATTAAATCAGCCCCAGCATTTT. Variable domain in full (rest from reference TRBV15 and TRBJ1-5): DAMVIQNPRYQVTQFGKPVTLSCSQTLNHNVMYWYQQKSSQAPKLLFHYYDKDFNNEADTPDNFQSRRPNTSFCFLDIRSPGLGDTAMYLCATSSAGRLNQPQHFGDGTRLSIL.

This clonotype was picked up a small number of times. The chain uses TRBV7-8 and TRBJ1-1; possible D gene TRBD1, 5 bases. This CDR3 comprises 13 residues. With 4 bases removed from V and 7 bases from J, the gap between germline ends came to 13 bases. The germline V gene has CDR1 SGHVS and CDR2 FQNEAQ. DNA of the CDR3: TGTGCCAGCAGCTCTCGGCAGGGCCATGAAGCTTTCTTT. Protein sequence: CASSSRQGHEAFF.

This clonotype turned up a few times. The chain recombines TRBV18 with TRBJ2-7; 9 positions match TRBD1. J lost 0 bases, V lost 2 bases, and 2 bases had no gene match. This CDR3 is 15 amino acids long. The germline gives CDR1 KGHSH, CDR2 LQKENI. Here the CDR3 DNA reads TGTGCCAGCTCACCAGGGACAGGGAGCTCCTACGAGCAGTACTTC. Residues: CASSPGTGSSYEQYF.

This clonotype was picked up many times. The rearrangement joins TRBV9 to TRBJ1-2; the D is unclear. This CDR3 is built from 12 residues. Germline lookup yields CDR1 SGDLS and CDR2 YYNGEE. Deletions cut 3 bases from V and 5 bases from J, with 8 bases between. The CDR3 nucleotides read TGTGCCAGCAGCGGAGGCGGATATGGCTACACCTTC. Its translation is CASSGGGYGYTF.

This clonotype was observed many times. J is TRBJ2-5 and V is TRBV20-1, with a possible D match to TRBD2 (6 bases). Trimming shortened V by 3 bases and J by 3 bases, and 17 bases separated the two germline ends. Germline V lookup: CDR1 DFQATT, CDR2 SNEGSKA (reference sequence). The CDR3 contains 15 residues. The CDR3 sequence is CSARPRIAEKETQYF. CDR3 coding DNA: TGCAGTGCTAGGCCCCGAATAGCGGAGAAAGAGACCCAGTACTTC.

In its sample, this clonotype was seen a few times. The rearrangement joins TRBV4-3 to TRBJ2-7; D unresolved. CDR1 is LGHNA, CDR2 YSLEER, per germline. V was cut by 1 base and J by 2 bases, with 12 bases left in between. The CDR3 has 15 residues. DNA for the CDR3: TGCGCCAGCAGCCAAGGAGTAACTGTGACCTACGAGCAGTACTTC. This gives the protein CASSQGVTVTYEQYF.

This clonotype has ten or more counts. The genes are TRBV20-1 and TRBJ1-6; tentative D call: TRBD1 (5 bases). The CDR3 has 15 residues. V was shortened by 6 bases and J by 7 bases, with 19 bases between the two germline ends. From germline, CDR1 is DFQATT and CDR2 SNEGSKA (reference sequence). The DNA for the CDR3 is TGCAGTGCCACTCGCCCGGGACCGAAAAATTCACCCCTCCACTTT. Residues: CSATRPGPKNSPLHF.

V usage is TRBV5-1 and J usage is TRBJ2-7; D is perhaps TRBD1 or TRBD2 (5 bases each). Germline CDR1 reads SGHRS; CDR2 reads YFSETQ. CDR3 size: 13 residues. The V end was cut by 4 bases, the J end by 2 bases, with 10 bases between. CDR3 coding DNA: TGCGCCAGCAGCCGGGACGGGGCCTACGAGCAGTACTTC. Protein product: CASSRDGAYEQYF.

This sequence joins TRBV7-2 and TRBJ2-3; 13 bases are a match to TRBD2. The CDR3 consists of 17 residues. In germline, CDR1 is SGHTA, CDR2 FQGNSA. J was trimmed by 5 bases and V by 5 bases; bases with no gene match: 10. The DNA for the CDR3 is TGTGCCAGCAGCCGCGGACTAGCGGGAGCGCGGGGAGATACGCAGTATTTT. Amino acids: CASSRGLAGARGDTQYF.

The sample holds many counts of this clonotype. This chain joins TRBV20-1 and TRBJ2-1; 7 bases map to TRBD1. J was trimmed by 7 bases and V by 4 bases; bases with no gene match: 10. CDR1 and CDR2 from the germline V gene are DFQATT and SNEGSKA (reference sequence). The CDR3 length is 14 residues. As DNA, the CDR3 is TGCAGTGCTAAGGACAGGATGTGGAATAATGAGCAGTTCTTC. Encoded protein: CSAKDRMWNNEQFF.

This clonotype showed up just a few times. This chain uses TRBV19 with TRBJ2-7; perhaps TRBD1 as D (6 bases). The CDR3 is made up of 15 amino acids. Deletions cut 2 bases from V and 3 bases from J, with 14 bases between. The germline V gene encodes CDR1 LNHDA and CDR2 SQIVND (reference sequence). CDR3 nucleotide sequence: TGTGCCAGTAGTATAACAGGGAATAATTTCTACGAGCAGTACTTC. This gives the protein CASSITGNNFYEQYF.

The chain joins TRBV6-5 to TRBJ2-7, with a tentative D call TRBD1 (5 bases). Looked up from germline, CDR1 is MNHEY and CDR2 is SVGAGI. The CDR3 is 17 amino acids. Trimming removed 0 bases at V and 3 bases at J, with 18 bases between. CDR3 sequence: CASSYSNPGQGSYEQYF. In nucleotides, the CDR3 is TGTGCCAGCAGTTACTCGAACCCGGGCCAGGGTAGCTACGAGCAGTACTTC.

The chain has TRBV6-6 and TRBJ2-1, with TRBD2 identical over 8 bases. The length of the CDR3 is 15 residues. Germline V gene data show CDR1 as MNHNY and CDR2 as SVGAGI (reference sequence). The V gene end was trimmed by 2 bases and the J gene end by 5 bases; junction bases not matched to a gene: 5. Here the CDR3 reads CASSYSGSENNEQFF. The CDR3 region has the DNA TGTGCCAGCAGTTACAGCGGGAGCGAGAACAATGAGCAGTTCTTC.

This clonotype was counted ten times or more. CDR3 loop: CASSPPLGTVSEQYF. DNA of the CDR3: TGTGCCAGCTCACCACCGTTAGGGACAGTCTCCGAGCAGTACTTC. The rearrangement joins TRBV18 to TRBJ2-7; TRBD1 agrees at 7 bases. CDR1 and CDR2 (germline): KGHSH, LQKENI. This CDR3 is 15 amino acids long. The V gene end was trimmed by 0 bases and the J gene end by 6 bases; junction bases not matched to a gene: 8.